This T cell receptor (beta chain) was identified during a study of blood T cell repertoires in COVID-19. CDR3 length: 16 residues. Germline lookup yields CDR1 SGHRS and CDR2 YFSETQ. The V and J ends lost 1 base and 0 bases respectively, with 11 bases between them. Some clones are missing from TCRdb's copy, which holds only in-frame ones; the method was immunoSEQ multiplex PCR. The sample shows approximately 450,000 clones, roughly nine tenths of them seen only once. This receptor was taken from a man younger than 40 who had recovered from COVID-19. J is TRBJ1-3 and V is TRBV5-1; D call uncertain. What was sequenced was PBMCs or T cells enriched from blood (not recorded which). CDR3 residues: CASSLSSGNSGNTIYF. CDR3 sequence (DNA): TGCGCCAGCAGCTTGTCCTCGGGGAACTCTGGAAACACCATATATTTT.